Listed below are T cell receptor beta chains from one sample, sequenced in a study of blood T cell repertoires in COVID-19. The assay was immunoSEQ multiplex PCR, and TCRdb's table has in-frame clones only and misses some. The table has about 14,000 clones, roughly 90% seen once. Sequenced sample: peripheral blood. These receptors were collected from a human donor in a cohort sampled during active COVID-19. CDR3s include the opening cysteine and the closing phenylalanine or tryptophan. Fields, in order: V gene, CDR3 protein.

>TRBV6-5
CASSSPLDTSTDTQYF
>TRBV7-9
CASSSITTGPDPTDTQYF
>TRBV7-2
CASSLKGGGFSNQPQHF
>TRBV5-4
CASSLRGAKDTQYF
>TRBV7-9
CASSLSGTSVYEQYF
>TRBV11-2
CASSSYGQGGNSPLHF
>TRBV7-8
CASRTEIVADTQYF
>TRBV19
CASSNRQVWTEAFF
>TRBV7-9
CASSLALGGGNQPQHF
>TRBV7-9
CVSGLGGNEQYF
>TRBV30
CAWNEGGPSYEQYF
>TRBV7-9
CASSPRGGMAKETQYF
>TRBV7-9
CASSLGQPKADGSDTQYF
>TRBV28
CASRPTGGVPEAFF
>TRBV19
CASSRNPQGGHQPQHF
>TRBV9
CASSEMGLATDTQYF
>TRBV7-2
CASRPSGSHEQYF
>TRBV9
CASSVDLAGGFKDTQYF
>TRBV6-2/TRBV6-3
CASSYAENSNQPQHF
>TRBV9
CASSERVAGKNEQFF
>TRBV7-9
CASSSGTTGRRTQYF
>TRBV7-2
CASSLAAGTGELFF
>TRBV5-4
CASSPGTASYGYTF
>TRBV21-1
CASSLSLRAGGVYEQYF
>TRBV11-2
CASSWTSGSTDTQYF
>TRBV5-5
CASSFGPTGLNTEAFF
>TRBV4-2
CASSQDIGTVNSPLHF
>TRBV18
CASSPPDRARRTQYF
>TRBV5-1
CASSFEVMGRGVNTQYF
>TRBV27
CASSSPRQGQPQHF
>TRBV18
CASSPGGTLSGNTIYF
>TRBV5-1
CASSVAQGSYGYTF
>TRBV21-1
CASTLEEINEKLFF
>TRBV5-6
CASSVYARINSPLHF
>TRBV15
CATSTGQPRETQYF
>TRBV27
CASGATTPKNLTGGGRCTDTQYF
>TRBV28
CASSSPTSSLNTGELFF
>TRBV20-1
CSARDIPMAFF
>TRBV6-1
CASSEQTGNTIYF
>TRBV21-1
CASSKRRTSGASNEQFF
>TRBV5-5
CASFHLAGQETQYF